This T cell receptor (beta chain) was retrieved from a study of CD8 T cells in ankylosing spondylitis. Study findings and constraints: Seven to nine highly homologous variants formed a TCR beta motif that appeared characteristic of ankylosing spondylitis blood. Matched ankylosing spondylitis synovial fluid reportedly showed significant enrichment of disease-linked clones. In reactive arthritis synovial fluid and blood, some motif variants had been reported before. The authors found the disease-linked clones to be CD8+ and relatively rare in peripheral blood.

Quantitative 5'-RACE with molecular barcodes generated TCR beta libraries. TCRdb used MiXCR to reprocess the 5' RACE reads, holding one entry per CDR3 protein. The data hold roughly 670,000 distinct CDR3 sequences, with about 20% observed a single time. The ends were cut back, 6 bases at V and 3 bases at J, with 12 bases in the middle. The CDR3 has 13 residues. Germline V lookup: CDR1 MGHDK, CDR2 SYGVNS. This clonotype was counted between two and nine times. The antigen remains unidentified. The chain joins TRBV25-1 to TRBJ2-7; D uncertain. The sample taken for sequencing was blood, either unsorted or a sorted T cell fraction (not recorded which). The sequence derives from a male donor with ankylosing spondylitis. The CDR3 protein is CASRGSTYYEQYF. In nucleotides, the CDR3 is TGTGCCAGCAGAGGCAGCACTTACTACGAGCAGTACTTC.